These 5 T cell receptor beta chains were sequenced from one sample in a study of T cells in Graves' hyperthyroidism and ophthalmopathy. Amplified TCR beta CDR3 regions derived from RNA transcripts. First-round RT-PCR with HTBI primers amplified the TCR CDR3 region. MiXCR, applied by TCRdb to the multiplex PCR reads, yields one record per CDR3 protein. Found here are 75,000 to 100,000 distinct CDR3 sequences, about 40% of them singletons; the top ten hold about 10%. The sequencing sample was made of peripheral blood or thyroid tissue (not recorded which). The receptors stem from a woman between 25 and 40 years old with Graves' hyperthyroidism.

This clonotype was observed many times. The CDR3, as DNA: TGTGCCAGCAATCAGCCGGGACAGAACTATGGCTACACCTTC. Protein product: CASNQPGQNYGYTF. The gene calls are TRBV28 and TRBJ1-2; 7 bases are shared with TRBD1. With 7 bases clipped from V and 2 bases from J, the junction kept 7 bases outside the gene matches. The germline V gene has CDR1 MDHEN and CDR2 SYDVKM. There are 14 residues in the CDR3.

CDR3 residues: CSAIPDYGYTF. The CDR3 coding sequence is TGCAGTGCGATCCCGGACTATGGCTACACCTTC. V is TRBV20-1 and J is TRBJ1-2; the D is unclear. The CDR3 runs 11 residues. The V gene's germline CDR1 is DFQATT and CDR2 SNEGSKA (reference sequence). V lost 6 bases to trimming and J lost 3 bases, with 8 bases between them.

The rearrangement joins TRBV7-9 to TRBJ1-3, with no clear D. V was pared by 5 bases and J by 4 bases, with 15 bases between. The CDR3 sequence is 15 residues long. Germline loops: CDR1 SEHNR, CDR2 FQNEAQ (reference sequence). The CDR3 protein is CASSRAEGWGNTIYF. As DNA, the CDR3 is TGTGCCAGCAGCCGAGCGGAGGGATGGGGAAACACCATATATTTT. Full variable domain (outside the CDR3, taken from reference TRBV7-9 and TRBJ1-3): DTGVSQNPRHKITKRGQNVTFRCDPISEHNRLYWYRQTLGQGPEFLTYFQNEAQLEKSRLLSDRFSAERPKGSFSTLEIQRTEQGDSAMYLCASSRAEGWGNTIYFGEGSWLTVV.

As concerns this clonotype: This sequence may be a read error, since a much larger clone differs from it by one base. This sequence joins TRBV25-1 and TRBJ1-1, with a weak D call TRBD1 (6 bases). The CDR3 runs 14 residues. The V gene lost 6 bases and the J gene lost 3 bases, with 14 bases spanning the gap. CDR1 and CDR2 (germline): MGHDK, SYGVNS. The CDR3 sequence: CASRGAGRDTEAFF. CDR3 bases: TGTGCCAGCAGGGGGGCAGGGCGAGACACTGAAGCTTTCTTT.

This clonotype has more than one count but fewer than ten. The J gene is TRBJ2-7, the V gene TRBV29-1, with a tentative D call TRBD2 (7 bases). Between the trimmed V and J ends, which lost 6 bases and 0 bases, there was a span of 12 bases. The CDR3 runs to 13 residues. Looked up from germline, CDR1 is SQVTM and CDR2 is ANQGSEA. Here the CDR3 reads CSVEGGHSYEQYF. CDR3 sequence (DNA): TGCAGCGTAGAGGGGGGGCACTCCTACGAGCAGTACTTC.